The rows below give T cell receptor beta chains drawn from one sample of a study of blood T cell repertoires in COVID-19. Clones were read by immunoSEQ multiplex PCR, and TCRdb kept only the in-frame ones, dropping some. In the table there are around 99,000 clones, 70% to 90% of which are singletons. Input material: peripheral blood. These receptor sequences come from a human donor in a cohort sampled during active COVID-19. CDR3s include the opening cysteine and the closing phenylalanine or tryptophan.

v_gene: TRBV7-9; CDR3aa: CASSEDLGGYTF
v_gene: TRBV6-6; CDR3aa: CASSPMGDPSYEQYF
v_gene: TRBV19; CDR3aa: CASSSQGARYNEQFF
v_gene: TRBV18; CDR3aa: CASSPIVPDQGTGELFF
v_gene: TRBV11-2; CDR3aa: CASSLDLEQYF
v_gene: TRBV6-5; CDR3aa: CASRDAGRSTEAFF
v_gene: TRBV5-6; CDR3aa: CASTQTGASTEAFF
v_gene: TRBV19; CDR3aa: CASSIRSGGGLNQPQHF
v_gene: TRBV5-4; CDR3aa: CASSRTGVETQYF
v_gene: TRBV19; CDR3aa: CASSIARGLNEAFF
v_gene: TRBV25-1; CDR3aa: CASTPGAPDTQYF
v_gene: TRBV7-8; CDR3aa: CASSPPGLYGYTF
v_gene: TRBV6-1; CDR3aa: CASSEAWLIYEGYTF
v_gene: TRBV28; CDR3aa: CASSLLGQGASAFF
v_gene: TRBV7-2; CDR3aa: CASSLAGGGQGIGKLFF
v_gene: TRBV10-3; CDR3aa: CAIRGEETQYF
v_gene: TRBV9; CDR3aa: CASSPRDRGSYNSPLHF
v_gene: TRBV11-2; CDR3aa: CASSLDGASGRVEQFF
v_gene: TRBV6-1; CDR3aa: CASSAAAAGGPADTQYF
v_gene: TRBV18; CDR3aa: CASSQMTGGSNEKLFF
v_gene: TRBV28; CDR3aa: CASSLFGEGTDTQYF
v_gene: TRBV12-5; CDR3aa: CASGLSMHTGIGETQYF
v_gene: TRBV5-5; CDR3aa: CASSLVRYNTEAFF
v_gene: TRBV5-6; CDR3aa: CASSFDRGRYGGYTF
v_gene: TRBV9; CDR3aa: CASSATGLGEIYGYTF
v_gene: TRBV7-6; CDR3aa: CASSSQTGYGQETQYF
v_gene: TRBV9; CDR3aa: CASSVDPGVDNEQFF
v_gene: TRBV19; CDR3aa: CASSVFGAGGDTDTQYF
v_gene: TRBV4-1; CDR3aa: CASSQEYRAFLDTQYF
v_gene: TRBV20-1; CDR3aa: CSALRQGVFF
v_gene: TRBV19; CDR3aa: CASSETGLAPRDTQYF
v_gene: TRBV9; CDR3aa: CASSPRLAGTQYF
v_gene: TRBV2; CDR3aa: CASSDLRPSAGELFF
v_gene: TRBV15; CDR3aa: CATSSGVRETQYF
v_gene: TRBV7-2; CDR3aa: CASSLGGHPIYTF
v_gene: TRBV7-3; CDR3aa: CASSILAGNTGELFF
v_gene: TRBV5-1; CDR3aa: CASSLTGTGPTGELFF
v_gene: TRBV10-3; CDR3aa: CAISDPYKRSDYGYTF
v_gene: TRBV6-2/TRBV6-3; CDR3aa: CASSLTGNTGELFF
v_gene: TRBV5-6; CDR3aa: CASSLLRDRASYEQYF